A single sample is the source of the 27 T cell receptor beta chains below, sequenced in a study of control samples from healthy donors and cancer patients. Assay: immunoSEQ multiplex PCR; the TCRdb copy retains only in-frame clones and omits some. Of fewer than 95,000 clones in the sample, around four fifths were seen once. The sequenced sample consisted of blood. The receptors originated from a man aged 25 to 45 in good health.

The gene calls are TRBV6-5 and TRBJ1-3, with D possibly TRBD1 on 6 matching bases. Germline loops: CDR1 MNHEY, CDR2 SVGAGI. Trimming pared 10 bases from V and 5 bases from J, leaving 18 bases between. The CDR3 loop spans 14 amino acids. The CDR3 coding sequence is TGTGCCACCCGAGGACAGACGCAAAGAAACACCATATATTTT. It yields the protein CATRGQTQRNTIYF.

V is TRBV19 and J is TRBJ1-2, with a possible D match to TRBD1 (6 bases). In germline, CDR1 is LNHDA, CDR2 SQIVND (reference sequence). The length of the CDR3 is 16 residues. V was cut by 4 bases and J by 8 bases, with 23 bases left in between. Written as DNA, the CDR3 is TGTGCCAGTAGTACGCAAAACAGGGCTCTTCGGAGAGGCTACACCTTC. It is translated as CASSTQNRALRRGYTF.

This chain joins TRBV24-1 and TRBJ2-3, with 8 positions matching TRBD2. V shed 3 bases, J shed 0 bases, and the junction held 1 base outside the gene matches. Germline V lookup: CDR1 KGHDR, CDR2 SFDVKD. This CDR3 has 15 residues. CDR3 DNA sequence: TGTGCCACCAGTGATCCTAGCGGGAGCACAGATACGCAGTATTTT. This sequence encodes CATSDPSGSTDTQYF.

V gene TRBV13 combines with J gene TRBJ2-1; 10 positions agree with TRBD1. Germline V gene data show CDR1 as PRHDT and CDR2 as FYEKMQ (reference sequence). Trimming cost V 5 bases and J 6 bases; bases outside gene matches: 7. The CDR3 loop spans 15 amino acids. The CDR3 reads CASSEAGTGVNEQFF. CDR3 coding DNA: TGTGCCAGCAGCGAAGCCGGGACAGGGGTCAATGAGCAGTTCTTC.

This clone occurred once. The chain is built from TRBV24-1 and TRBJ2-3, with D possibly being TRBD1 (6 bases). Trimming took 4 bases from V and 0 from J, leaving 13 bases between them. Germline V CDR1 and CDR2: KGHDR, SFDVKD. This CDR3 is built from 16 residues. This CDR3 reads CATSDPSGTSTDTQYF. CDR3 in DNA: TGTGCCACCAGTGACCCCTCCGGGACAAGCACAGATACGCAGTATTTT.

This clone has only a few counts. CDR3 in amino acids: CASSLDAGAGFLPYSNQPQHF. The CDR3 coding sequence is TGTGCCAGCAGCCTAGATGCGGGGGCCGGGTTTTTACCTTATAGCAATCAGCCCCAGCATTTT. The chain uses TRBV9 and TRBJ1-5; possible D gene TRBD1, 6 bases. This CDR3 has 21 residues. The germline V gene has CDR1 SGDLS and CDR2 YYNGEE. The ends were cut back, 4 bases at V and 0 bases at J, with 29 bases in the middle.

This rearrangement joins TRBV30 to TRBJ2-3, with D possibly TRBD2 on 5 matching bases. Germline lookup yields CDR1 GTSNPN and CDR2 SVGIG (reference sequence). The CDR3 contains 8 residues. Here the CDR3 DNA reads TGTCGGGGAGATACGCAGTATTTT. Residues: CRGDTQYF.

CDR3 residues: CASGSPDSLLSGNTIYF. The DNA of the CDR3 is TGTGCTAGTGGTTCCCCGGACAGCCTACTCTCTGGAAACACCATATATTTT. V and J are TRBV12-5 and TRBJ1-3, with D perhaps matching TRBD1 (6 bases). The CDR3 has 17 residues. The germline CDR1 and CDR2 sequences are LGHNT and FRNRAP. V was trimmed by 4 bases and J by 0 bases, leaving 16 bases between them. Combining the CDR3 with reference TRBV12-5 and TRBJ1-3 gives the whole variable domain DARVTQTPRHKVTEMGQEVTMRCQPILGHNTVFWYRQTMMQGLELLAYFRNRAPLDDSGMPKDRFSAEMPDATLATLKIQPSEPRDSAVYFCASGSPDSLLSGNTIYFGEGSWLTVV.

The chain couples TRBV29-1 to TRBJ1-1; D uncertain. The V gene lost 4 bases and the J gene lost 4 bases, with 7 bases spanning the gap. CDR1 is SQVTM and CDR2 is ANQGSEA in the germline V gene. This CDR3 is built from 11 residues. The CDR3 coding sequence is TGCAGCGTTGCTCCGGTCACTGAAGCTTTCTTT. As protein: CSVAPVTEAFF.

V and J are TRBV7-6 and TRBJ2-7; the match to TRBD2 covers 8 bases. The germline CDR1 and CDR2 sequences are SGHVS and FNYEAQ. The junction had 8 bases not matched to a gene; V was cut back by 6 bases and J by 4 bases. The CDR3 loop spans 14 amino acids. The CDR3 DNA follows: TGTGCCAGCAGTGTCGGGGGGGCCTTGTACGAGCAGTACTTC. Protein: CASSVGGALYEQYF.

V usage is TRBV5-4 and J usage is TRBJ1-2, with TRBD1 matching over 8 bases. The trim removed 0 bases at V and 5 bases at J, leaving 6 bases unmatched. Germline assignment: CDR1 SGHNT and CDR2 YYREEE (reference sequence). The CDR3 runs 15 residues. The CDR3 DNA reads TGTGCCAGCAGCTTGGACAGGGGGATTCCTTATGGCTACACCTTC. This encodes CASSLDRGIPYGYTF.

The CDR3 DNA follows: TGCGCCAGCGGGACAGCCGGTTCGGATACGCAGTATTTT. This encodes CASGTAGSDTQYF. This chain connects TRBV5-1 to TRBJ2-3; 7 bases line up with TRBD1. The V gene end was trimmed by 7 bases and the J gene end by 6 bases; junction bases not matched to a gene: 8. This CDR3 has 13 amino acids. Germline-derived CDR1 and CDR2 are SGHRS and YFSETQ.

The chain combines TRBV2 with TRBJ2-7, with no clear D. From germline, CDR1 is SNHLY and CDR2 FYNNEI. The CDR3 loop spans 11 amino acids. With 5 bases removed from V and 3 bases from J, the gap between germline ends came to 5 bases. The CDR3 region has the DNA TGTGCCAGCAGTATATTCTACGAGCAGTACTTC. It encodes CASSIFYEQYF.

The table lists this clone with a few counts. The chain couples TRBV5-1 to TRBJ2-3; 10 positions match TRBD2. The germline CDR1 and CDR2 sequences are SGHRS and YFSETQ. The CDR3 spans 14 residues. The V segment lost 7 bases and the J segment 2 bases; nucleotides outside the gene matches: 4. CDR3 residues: CASRLAGITDTQYF. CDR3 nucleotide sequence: TGCGCCAGCCGACTAGCGGGTATCACAGATACGCAGTATTTT.

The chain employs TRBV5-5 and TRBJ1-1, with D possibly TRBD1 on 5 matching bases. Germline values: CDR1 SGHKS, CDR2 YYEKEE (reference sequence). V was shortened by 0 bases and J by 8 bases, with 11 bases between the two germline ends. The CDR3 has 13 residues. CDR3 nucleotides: TGTGCCAGCAGCTTGGCCCGAAGGGGAGAAGCTTTCTTT. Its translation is CASSLARRGEAFF.

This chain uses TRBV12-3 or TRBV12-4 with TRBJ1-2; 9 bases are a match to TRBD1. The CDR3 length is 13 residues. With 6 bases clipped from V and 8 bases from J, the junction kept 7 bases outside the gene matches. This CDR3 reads CASSTGTGRGYTF. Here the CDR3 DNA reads TGTGCCAGCAGCACCGGGACAGGGAGGGGCTACACCTTC.

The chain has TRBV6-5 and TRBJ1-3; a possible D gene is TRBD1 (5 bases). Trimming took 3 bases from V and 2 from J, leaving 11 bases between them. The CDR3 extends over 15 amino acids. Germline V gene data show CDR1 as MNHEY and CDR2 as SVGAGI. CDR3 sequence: CASSYQGPAGNTIYF. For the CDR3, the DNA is TGTGCCAGCAGTTATCAGGGCCCGGCTGGAAACACCATATATTTT.

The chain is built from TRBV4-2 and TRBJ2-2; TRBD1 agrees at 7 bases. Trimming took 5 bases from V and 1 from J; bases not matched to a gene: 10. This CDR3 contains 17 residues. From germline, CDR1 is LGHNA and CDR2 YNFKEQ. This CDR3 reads CASSKMGRTGNTGELFF. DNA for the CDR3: TGTGCCAGCAGCAAGATGGGGCGGACAGGGAACACCGGGGAGCTGTTTTTT.

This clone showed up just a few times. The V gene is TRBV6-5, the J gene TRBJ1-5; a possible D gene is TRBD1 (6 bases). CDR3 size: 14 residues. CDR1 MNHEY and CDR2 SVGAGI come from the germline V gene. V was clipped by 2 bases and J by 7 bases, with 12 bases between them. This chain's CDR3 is CASSYRPGDQPQHF. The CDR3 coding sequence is TGTGCCAGCAGTTACAGGCCAGGGGACCAGCCCCAGCATTTT.

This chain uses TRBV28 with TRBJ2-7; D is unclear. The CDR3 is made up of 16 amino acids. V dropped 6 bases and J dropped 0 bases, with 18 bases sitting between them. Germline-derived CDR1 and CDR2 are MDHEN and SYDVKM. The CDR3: CASSSGPSLVSYEQYF. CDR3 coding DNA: TGTGCCAGCAGCTCCGGACCGAGTCTCGTCTCCTACGAGCAGTACTTC.

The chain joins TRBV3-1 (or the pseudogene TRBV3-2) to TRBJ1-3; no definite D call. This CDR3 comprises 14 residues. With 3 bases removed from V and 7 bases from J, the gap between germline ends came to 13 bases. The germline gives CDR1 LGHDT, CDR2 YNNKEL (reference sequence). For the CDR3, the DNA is TGTGCCAGCAGCCATGCTGGTTCACCTAACACCATATATTTT. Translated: CASSHAGSPNTIYF.

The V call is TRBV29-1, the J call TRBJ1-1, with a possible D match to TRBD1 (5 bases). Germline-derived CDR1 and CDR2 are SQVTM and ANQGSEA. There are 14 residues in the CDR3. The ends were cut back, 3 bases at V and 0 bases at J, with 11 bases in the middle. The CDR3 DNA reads TGCAGCGTTGATAAGGCAGGGTTGAACACTGAAGCTTTCTTT. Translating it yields CSVDKAGLNTEAFF.

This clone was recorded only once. The CDR3 loop reads CASSVAAGGAGDTEAFF. The CDR3 DNA is TGTGCCAGCAGCGTAGCTGCAGGGGGCGCCGGGGACACTGAAGCTTTCTTT. The chain joins TRBV9 to TRBJ1-1; TRBD1 aligns across 8 bases. The CDR3 runs 17 residues. CDR1 and CDR2 (germline): SGDLS, YYNGEE. The ends lost 0 bases at V and 3 bases at J; junction bases unmatched: 10.

DNA for the CDR3: TGTGCCATCTCCAGACAGGAGAGCACAGATACGCAGTATTTT. Protein: CAISRQESTDTQYF. The chain uses TRBV10-3 and TRBJ2-3, with D possibly TRBD1 on 6 matching bases. CDR1 and CDR2 from the germline V gene are ENHRY and SYGVKD. Trimming took off 8 bases at V and 0 bases at J, with 12 bases between the two ends. This CDR3 is built from 14 residues.

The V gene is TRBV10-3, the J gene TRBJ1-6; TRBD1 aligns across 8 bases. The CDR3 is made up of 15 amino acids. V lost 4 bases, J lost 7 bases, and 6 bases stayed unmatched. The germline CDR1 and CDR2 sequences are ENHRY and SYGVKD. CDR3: CAISGKTGDNSPLHF. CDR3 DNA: TGTGCCATCAGTGGAAAGACAGGGGACAATTCACCCCTCCACTTT.

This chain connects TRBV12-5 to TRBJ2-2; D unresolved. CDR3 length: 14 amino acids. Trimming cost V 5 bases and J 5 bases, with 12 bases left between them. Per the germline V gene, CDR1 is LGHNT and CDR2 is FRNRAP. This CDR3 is CASGPTDGTGELFF. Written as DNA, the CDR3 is TGTGCTAGTGGTCCTACGGACGGAACCGGGGAGCTGTTTTTT.

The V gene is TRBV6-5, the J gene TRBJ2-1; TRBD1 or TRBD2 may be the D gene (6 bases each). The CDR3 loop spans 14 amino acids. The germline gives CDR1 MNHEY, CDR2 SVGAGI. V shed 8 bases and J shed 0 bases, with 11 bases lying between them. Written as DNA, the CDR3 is TGTGCCAGCGCCCGGGGGCCCTCCTACAATGAGCAGTTCTTC. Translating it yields CASARGPSYNEQFF.